This T cell receptor (beta chain) is from a study of cytomegalovirus exposure and HLA in healthy donors. Study context: Later analysis reported that the approximately 120 validation repertoires shared the platform of the approximately 670 first-cohort repertoires.

General observations from the study: Cytomegalovirus association was assigned to more than 150 TCR beta chains. Clusters of TCRs from the first cohort tended to co-occur in the 100 to 150 validation repertoires (as a later analysis found).

On this clone itself: The antigen remains unidentified.

Using immunoSEQ multiplex PCR, the repertoire was profiled, and TCRdb retains in-frame clones only, with some absent. The data hold roughly 100,000 clones, with around 96% observed a single time. Germline loops: CDR1 LNHDA, CDR2 SQIVND (reference sequence). The J segment lost 2 bases and the V segment lost 3 bases, leaving 4 bases of the junction unmatched. The CDR3 loop spans 15 amino acids. Sequenced material: PBMCs. The chain employs TRBV19 and TRBJ2-1, with TRBD2 matching over 7 bases. The receptor's source is a woman aged 18-35 years in good health and CMV-seronegative. DNA of the CDR3: TGTGCCAGTAGTATGCCGGGAGGCCCCTACAATGAGCAGTTCTTC. Protein: CASSMPGGPYNEQFF.